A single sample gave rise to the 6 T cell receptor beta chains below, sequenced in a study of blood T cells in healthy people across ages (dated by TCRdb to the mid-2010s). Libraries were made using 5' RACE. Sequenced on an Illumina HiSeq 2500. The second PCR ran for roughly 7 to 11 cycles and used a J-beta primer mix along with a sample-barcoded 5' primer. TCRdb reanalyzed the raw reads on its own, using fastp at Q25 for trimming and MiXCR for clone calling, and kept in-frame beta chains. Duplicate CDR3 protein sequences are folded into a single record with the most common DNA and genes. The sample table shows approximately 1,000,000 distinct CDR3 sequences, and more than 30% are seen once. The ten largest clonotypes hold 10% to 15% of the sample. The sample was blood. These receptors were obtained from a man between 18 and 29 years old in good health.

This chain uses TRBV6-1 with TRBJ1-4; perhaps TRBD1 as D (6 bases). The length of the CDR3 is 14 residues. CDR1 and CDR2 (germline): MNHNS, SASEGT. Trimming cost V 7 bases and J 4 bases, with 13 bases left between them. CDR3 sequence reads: CASNEDRVNEKLFF. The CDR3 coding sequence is TGTGCCAGCAACGAGGACAGAGTTAATGAAAAACTGTTTTTT.

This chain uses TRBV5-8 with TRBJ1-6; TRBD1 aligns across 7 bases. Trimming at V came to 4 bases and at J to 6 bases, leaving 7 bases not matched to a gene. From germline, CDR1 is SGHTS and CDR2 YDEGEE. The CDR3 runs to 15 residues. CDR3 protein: CASSIRDRPNSPLHF. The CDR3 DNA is TGTGCCAGCAGCATCCGGGACAGACCTAATTCACCCCTCCACTTT.

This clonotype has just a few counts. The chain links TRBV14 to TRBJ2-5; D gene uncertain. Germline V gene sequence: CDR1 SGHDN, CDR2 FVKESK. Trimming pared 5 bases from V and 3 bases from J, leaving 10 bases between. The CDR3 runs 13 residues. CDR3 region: CASSTYRKETQYF. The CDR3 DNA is TGTGCCAGCAGCACCTACAGAAAAGAGACCCAGTACTTC. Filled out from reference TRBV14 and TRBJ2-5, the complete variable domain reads EAGVTQFPSHSVIEKGQTVTLRCDPISGHDNLYWYRRVMGKEIKFLLHFVKESKQDESGMPNNRFLAERTGGTYSTLKVQPAELEDSGVYFCASSTYRKETQYFGPGTRLLVL.

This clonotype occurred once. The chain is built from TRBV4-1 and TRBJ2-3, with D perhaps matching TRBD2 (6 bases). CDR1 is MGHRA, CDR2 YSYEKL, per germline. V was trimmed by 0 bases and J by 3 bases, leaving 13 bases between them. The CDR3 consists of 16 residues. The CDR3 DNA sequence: TGCGCCAGCAGCCAAGAATTAGGGGAGGTTACAGATACGCAGTATTTT. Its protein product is CASSQELGEVTDTQYF.

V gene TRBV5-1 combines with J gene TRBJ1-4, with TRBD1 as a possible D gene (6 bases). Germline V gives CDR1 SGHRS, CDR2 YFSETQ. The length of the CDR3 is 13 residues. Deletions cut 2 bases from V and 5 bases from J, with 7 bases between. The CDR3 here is CASSFRGNEKLFF. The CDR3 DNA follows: TGCGCCAGCAGCTTCAGGGGCAATGAAAAACTGTTTTTT. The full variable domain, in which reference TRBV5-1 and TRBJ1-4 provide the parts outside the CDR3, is KAGVTQTPRYLIKTRGQQVTLSCSPISGHRSVSWYQQTPGQGLQFLFEYFSETQRNKGNFPGRFSGRQFSNSRSEMNVSTLELGDSALYLCASSFRGNEKLFFGSGTQLSVL.

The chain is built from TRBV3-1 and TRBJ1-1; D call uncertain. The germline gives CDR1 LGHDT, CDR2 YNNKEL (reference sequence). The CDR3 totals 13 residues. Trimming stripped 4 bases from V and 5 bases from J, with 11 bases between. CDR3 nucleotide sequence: TGTGCCAGCAGCCCCAACCCCCGGACTGAAGCTTTCTTT. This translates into CASSPNPRTEAFF. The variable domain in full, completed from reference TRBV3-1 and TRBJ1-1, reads DTAVSQTPKYLVTQMGNDKSIKCEQNLGHDTMYWYKQDSKKFLKIMFSYNNKELIINETVPNRFSPKSPDKAHLNLHINSLELGDSAVYFCASSPNPRTEAFFGQGTRLTVV.